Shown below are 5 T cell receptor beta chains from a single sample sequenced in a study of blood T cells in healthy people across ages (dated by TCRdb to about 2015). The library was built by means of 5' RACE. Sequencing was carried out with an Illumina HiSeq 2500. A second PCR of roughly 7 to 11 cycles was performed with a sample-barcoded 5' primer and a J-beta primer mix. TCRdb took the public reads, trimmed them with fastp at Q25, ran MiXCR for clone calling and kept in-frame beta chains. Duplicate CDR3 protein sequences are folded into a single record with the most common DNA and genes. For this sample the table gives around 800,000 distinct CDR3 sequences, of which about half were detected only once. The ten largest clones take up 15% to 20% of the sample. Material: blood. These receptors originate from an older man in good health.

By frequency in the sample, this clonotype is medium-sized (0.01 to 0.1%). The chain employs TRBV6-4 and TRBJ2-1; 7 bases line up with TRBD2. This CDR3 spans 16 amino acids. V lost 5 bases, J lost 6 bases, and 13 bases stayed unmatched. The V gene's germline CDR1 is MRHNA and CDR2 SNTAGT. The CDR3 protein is CASSPLGRGIGNEQFF. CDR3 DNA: TGTGCCAGCAGTCCCCTGGGGCGGGGGATAGGCAATGAGCAGTTCTTC.

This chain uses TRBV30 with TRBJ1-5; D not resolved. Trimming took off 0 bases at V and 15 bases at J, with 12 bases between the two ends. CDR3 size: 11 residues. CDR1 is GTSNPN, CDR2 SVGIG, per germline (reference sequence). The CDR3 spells CAWSVRDITHF. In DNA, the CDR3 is TGTGCCTGGAGTGTACGGGATATCACGCATTTT. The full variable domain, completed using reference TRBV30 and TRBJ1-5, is SQTIHQWPATLVQPVGSPLSLECTVEGTSNPNLYWYRQAAGRGLQLLFYSVGIGQISSEVPQNLSASRPQDRQFILSSKKLLLSDSGFYLCAWSVRDITHFGDGTRLSIL.

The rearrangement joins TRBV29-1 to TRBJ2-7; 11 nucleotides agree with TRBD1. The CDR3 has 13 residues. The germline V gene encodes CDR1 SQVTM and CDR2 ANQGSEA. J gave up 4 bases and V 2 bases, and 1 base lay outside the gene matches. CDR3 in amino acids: CSVERDRGYEQYF. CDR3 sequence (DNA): TGCAGCGTTGAACGGGACAGGGGGTACGAGCAGTACTTC.

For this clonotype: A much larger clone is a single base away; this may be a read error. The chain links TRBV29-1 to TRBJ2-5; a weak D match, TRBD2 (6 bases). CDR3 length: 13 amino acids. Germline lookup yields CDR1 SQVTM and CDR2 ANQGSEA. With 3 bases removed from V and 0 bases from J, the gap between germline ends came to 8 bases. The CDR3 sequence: CSVDGDYQETQYF. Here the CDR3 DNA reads TGCAGCGTTGATGGGGACTACCAAGAGACCCAGTACTTC.

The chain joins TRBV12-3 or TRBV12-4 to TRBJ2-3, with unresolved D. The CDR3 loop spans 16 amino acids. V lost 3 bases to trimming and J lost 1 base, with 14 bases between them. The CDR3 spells CASSLSLTEGTDTQYF. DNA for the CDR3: TGTGCCAGCAGTTTGAGTCTAACGGAAGGCACAGATACGCAGTATTTT.